What follows is one T cell receptor beta chain and its context. The target antigen is unknown. The authors amplified TCR beta CDR3 regions, and they did so from RNA transcripts for repertoire sequencing. Following a first-round RT-PCR that used HTBI primers, a second-round multiplex PCR was carried out. MiXCR, applied by TCRdb to the multiplex PCR reads, yields one record per CDR3 protein. The table has around 1.1 million distinct CDR3 sequences, about two fifths seen once. This entry is derived from a study of Graves' ophthalmopathy and Graves' hyperthyroidism. Study-wide findings and caveats: Among expanded thyroid clonotypes above 0.001 frequency, most also occurred in blood.

The CDR3 has 12 residues. CDR1 and CDR2 from the germline V gene are DFQATT and SNEGSKA (reference sequence). Input material: peripheral blood or thyroid tissue (not recorded which). The receptor was derived from an adult man with Graves' hyperthyroidism. The chain couples TRBV20-1 to TRBJ2-7; D call uncertain. The CDR3 nucleotides are TGCAGCGTAGGTGGCGAGGTCTACGAGCAGTACTTC. Protein sequence: CSVGGEVYEQYF.